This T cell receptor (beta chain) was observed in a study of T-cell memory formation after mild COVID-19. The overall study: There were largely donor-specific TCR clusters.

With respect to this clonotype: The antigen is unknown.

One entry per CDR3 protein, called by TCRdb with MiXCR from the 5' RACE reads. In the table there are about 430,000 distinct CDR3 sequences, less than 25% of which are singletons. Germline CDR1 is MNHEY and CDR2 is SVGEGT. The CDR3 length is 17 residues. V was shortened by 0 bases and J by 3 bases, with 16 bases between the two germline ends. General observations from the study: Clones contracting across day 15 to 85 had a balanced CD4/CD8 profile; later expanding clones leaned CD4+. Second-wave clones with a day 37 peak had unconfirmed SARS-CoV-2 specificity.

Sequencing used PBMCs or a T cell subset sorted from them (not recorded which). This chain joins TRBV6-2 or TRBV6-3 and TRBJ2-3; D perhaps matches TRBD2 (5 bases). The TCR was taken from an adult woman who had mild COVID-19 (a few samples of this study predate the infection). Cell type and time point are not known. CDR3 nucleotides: TGTGCCAGCAGTTACTCTTCTTCGGCGGGTTGGACAGATACGCAGTATTTT. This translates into CASSYSSSAGWTDTQYF.